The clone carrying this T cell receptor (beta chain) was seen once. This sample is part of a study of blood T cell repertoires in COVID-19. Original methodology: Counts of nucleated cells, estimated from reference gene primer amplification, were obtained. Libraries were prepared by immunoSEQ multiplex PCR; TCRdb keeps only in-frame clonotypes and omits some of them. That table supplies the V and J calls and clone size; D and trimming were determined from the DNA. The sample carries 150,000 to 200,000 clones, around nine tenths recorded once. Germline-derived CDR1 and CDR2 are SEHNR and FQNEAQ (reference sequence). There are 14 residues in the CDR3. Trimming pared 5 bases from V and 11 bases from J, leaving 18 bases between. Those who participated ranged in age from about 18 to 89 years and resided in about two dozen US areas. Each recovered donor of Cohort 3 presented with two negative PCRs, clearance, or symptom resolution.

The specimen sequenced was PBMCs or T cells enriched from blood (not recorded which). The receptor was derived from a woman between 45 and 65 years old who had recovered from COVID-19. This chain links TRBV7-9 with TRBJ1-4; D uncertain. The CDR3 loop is CASSPLVREAKLFF. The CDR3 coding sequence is TGTGCCAGCAGCCCCTTGGTGCGGGAGGCGAAACTGTTTTTT. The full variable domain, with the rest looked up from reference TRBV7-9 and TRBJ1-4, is DTGVSQNPRHKITKRGQNVTFRCDPISEHNRLYWYRQTLGQGPEFLTYFQNEAQLEKSRLLSDRFSAERPKGSFSTLEIQRTEQGDSAMYLCASSPLVREAKLFFGSGTQLSVL.